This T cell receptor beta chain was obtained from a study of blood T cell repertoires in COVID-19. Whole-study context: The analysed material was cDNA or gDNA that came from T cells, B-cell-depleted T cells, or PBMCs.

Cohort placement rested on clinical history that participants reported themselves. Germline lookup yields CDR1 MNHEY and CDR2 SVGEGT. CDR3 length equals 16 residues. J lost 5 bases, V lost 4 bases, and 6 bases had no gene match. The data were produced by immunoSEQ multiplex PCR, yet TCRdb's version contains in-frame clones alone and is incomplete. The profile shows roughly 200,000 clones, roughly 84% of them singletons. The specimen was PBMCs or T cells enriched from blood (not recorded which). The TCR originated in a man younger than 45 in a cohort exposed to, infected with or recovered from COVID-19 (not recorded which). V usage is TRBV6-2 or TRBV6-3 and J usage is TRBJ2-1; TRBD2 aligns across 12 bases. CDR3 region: CASSFLGLAGNNEQFF. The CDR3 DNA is TGTGCCAGCAGTTTCTTGGGACTAGCGGGTAACAATGAGCAGTTCTTC.